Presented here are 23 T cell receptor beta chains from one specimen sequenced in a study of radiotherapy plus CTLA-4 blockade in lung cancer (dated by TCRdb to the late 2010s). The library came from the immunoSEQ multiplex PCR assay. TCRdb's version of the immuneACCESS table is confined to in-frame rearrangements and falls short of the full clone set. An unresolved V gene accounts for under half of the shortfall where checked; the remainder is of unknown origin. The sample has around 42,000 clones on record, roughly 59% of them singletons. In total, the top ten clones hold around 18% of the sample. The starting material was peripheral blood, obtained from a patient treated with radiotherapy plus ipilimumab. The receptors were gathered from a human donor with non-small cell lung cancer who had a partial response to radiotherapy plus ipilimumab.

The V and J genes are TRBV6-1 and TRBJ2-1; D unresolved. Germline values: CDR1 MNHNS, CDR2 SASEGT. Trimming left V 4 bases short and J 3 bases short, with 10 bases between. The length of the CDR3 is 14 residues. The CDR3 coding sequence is TGTGCCAGCAGTGGTGAGGTCTTCTACAATGAGCAGTTCTTC. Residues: CASSGEVFYNEQFF.

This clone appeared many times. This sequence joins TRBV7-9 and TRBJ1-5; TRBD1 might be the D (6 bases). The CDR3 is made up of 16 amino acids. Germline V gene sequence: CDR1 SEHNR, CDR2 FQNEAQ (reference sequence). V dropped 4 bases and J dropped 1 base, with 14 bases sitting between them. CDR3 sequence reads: CASSSDRQESNQPQHF. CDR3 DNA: TGTGCCAGCAGCTCCGATCGACAGGAAAGCAATCAGCCCCAGCATTTT.

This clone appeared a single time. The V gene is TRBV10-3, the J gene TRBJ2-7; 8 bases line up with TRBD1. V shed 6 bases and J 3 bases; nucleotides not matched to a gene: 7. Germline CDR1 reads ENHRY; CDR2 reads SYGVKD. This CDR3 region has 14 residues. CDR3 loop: CAIRDDRGRYEQYF. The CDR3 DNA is TGTGCCATCAGGGACGACAGGGGTCGCTACGAGCAGTACTTC.

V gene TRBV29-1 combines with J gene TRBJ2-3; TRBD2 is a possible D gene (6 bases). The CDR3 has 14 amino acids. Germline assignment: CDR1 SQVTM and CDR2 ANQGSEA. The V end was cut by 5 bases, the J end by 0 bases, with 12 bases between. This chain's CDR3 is CSVWGGLSTDTQYF. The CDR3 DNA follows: TGCAGCGTTTGGGGAGGACTTAGCACAGATACGCAGTATTTT.

The CDR3 spells CASSLGGVLYEQYF. CDR3 sequence (DNA): TGTGCCAGCAGCTTGGGGGGTGTCCTCTACGAGCAGTACTTC. V usage is TRBV11-2 and J usage is TRBJ2-7, with a tentative D call TRBD2 (6 bases). V lost 3 bases to trimming and J lost 3 bases, with 12 bases between them. There are 14 residues in the CDR3. Germline values: CDR1 SGHAT, CDR2 FQNNGV. Full variable domain (remainder filled in from reference TRBV11-2 and TRBJ2-7): EAGVAQSPRYKIIEKRQSVAFWCNPISGHATLYWYQQILGQGPKLLIQFQNNGVVDDSQLPKDRFSAERLKGVDSTLKIQPAKLEDSAVYLCASSLGGVLYEQYFGPGTRLTVT.

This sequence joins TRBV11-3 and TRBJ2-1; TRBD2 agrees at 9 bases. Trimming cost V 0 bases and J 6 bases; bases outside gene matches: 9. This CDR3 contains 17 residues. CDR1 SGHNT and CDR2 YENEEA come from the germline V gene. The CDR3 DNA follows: TGTGCCAGCAGCTTAGATGGGGAGCGGGGGGCCATCAATGAGCAGTTCTTC. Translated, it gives CASSLDGERGAINEQFF.

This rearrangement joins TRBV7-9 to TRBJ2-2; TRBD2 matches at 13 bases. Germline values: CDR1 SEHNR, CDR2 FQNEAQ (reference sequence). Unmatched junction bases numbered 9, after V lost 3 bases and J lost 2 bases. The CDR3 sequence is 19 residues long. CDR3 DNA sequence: TGTGCCAGCAGCTTCTTACTAGCGGGAGGGACGCCTAACACCGGGGAGCTGTTTTTT. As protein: CASSFLLAGGTPNTGELFF.

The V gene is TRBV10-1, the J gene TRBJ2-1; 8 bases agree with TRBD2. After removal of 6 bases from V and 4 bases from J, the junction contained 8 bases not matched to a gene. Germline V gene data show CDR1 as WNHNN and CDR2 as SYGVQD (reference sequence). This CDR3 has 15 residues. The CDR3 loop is CASRASGSKYNEQFF. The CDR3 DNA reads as TGCGCCAGCAGGGCTAGCGGGTCTAAATACAATGAGCAGTTCTTC.

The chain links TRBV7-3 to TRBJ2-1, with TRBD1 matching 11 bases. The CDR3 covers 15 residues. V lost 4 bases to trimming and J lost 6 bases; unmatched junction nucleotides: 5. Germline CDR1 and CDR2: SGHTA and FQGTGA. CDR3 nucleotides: TGTGCCAGCAGCTACACCGGGACAGGGGGCAATGAGCAGTTCTTC. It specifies CASSYTGTGGNEQFF.

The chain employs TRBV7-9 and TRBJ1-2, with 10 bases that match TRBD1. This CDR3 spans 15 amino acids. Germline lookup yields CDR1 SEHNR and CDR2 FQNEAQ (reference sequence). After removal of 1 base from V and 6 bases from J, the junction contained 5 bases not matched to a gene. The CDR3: CASSLGDRGSHGYTF. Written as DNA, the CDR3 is TGTGCCAGCAGCTTAGGGGACAGGGGTAGTCATGGCTACACCTTC. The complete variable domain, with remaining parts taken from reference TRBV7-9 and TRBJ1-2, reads DTGVSQNPRHKITKRGQNVTFRCDPISEHNRLYWYRQTLGQGPEFLTYFQNEAQLEKSRLLSDRFSAERPKGSFSTLEIQRTEQGDSAMYLCASSLGDRGSHGYTFGSGTRLTVV.

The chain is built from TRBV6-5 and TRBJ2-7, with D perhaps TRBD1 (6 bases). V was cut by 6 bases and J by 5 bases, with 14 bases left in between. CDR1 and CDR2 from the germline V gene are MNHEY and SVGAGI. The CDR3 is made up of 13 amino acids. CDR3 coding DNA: TGTGCCAGCAGGGGTGGACAGCGGCACGAGCAGTACTTC. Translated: CASRGGQRHEQYF.

CDR3 nucleotide sequence: TGCGCCAGCAGCCAGGGGACAGGAATCTATGGCTACACCTTC. Its protein is CASSQGTGIYGYTF. V gene TRBV4-3 combines with J gene TRBJ1-2; TRBD1 agrees at 8 bases. This CDR3 region has 14 residues. Germline CDR1 and CDR2: LGHNA and YSLEER. Germline trimming cut 3 bases from V and 4 bases from J; bases unmatched to any gene: 4.

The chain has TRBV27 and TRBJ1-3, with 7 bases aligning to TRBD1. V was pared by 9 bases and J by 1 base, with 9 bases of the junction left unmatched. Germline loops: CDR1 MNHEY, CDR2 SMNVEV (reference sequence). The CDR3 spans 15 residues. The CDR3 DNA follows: TGTGCCAGGAGACAGGGACCGGTTTCTGGAAACACCATATATTTT. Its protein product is CARRQGPVSGNTIYF.

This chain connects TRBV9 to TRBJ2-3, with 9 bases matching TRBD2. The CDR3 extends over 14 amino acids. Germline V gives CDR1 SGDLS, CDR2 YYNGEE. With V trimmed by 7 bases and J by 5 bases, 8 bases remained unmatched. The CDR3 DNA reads TGTGCCAGCGGTGCGGGAGGGGAGAGAGATACGCAGTATTTT. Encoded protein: CASGAGGERDTQYF.

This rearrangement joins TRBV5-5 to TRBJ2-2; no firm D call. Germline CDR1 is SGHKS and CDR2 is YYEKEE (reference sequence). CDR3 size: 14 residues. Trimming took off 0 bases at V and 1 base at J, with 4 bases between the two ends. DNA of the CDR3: TGTGCCAGCAGCTTGGCGGGGAACACCGGGGAGCTGTTTTTT. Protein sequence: CASSLAGNTGELFF.

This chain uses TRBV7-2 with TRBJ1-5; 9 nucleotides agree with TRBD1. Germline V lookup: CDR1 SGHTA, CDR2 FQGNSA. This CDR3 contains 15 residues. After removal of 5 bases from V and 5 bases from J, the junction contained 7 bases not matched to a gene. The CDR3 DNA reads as TGTGCCAGCAGCGTTCAACAGGGGGCTGATCAGCCCCAGCATTTT. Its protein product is CASSVQQGADQPQHF.

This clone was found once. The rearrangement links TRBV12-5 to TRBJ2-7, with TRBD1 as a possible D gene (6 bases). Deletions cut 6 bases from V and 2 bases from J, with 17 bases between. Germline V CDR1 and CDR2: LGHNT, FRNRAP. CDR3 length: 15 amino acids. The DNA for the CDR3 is TGTGCTAGTGGCCTCGGACAGTCCGGTGCCTACGAGCAGTACTTC. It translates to CASGLGQSGAYEQYF.

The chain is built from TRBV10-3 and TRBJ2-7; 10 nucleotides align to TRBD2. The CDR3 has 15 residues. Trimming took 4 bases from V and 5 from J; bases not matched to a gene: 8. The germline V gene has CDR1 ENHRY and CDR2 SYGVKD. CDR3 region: CAISALAGGSNEQYF. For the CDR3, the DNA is TGTGCCATCAGTGCCTTAGCGGGAGGAAGCAACGAGCAGTACTTC.

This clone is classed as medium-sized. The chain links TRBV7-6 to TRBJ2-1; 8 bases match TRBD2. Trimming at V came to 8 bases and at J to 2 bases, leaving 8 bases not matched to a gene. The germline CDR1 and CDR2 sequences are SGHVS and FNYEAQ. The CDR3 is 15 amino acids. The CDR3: CASRAGGGPYNEQFF. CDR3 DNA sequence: TGTGCCAGCCGCGCGGGCGGGGGGCCCTACAATGAGCAGTTCTTC.

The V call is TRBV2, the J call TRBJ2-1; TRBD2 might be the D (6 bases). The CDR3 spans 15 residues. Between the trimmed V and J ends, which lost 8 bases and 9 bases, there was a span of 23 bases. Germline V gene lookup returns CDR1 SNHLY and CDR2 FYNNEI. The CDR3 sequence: CASLEDRGLRAEQFF. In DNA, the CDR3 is TGTGCCAGCCTAGAGGATCGGGGACTCCGGGCTGAGCAGTTCTTC.

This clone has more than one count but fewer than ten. The CDR3 nucleotides read TGCAGCGTTGAACCCCGGGACAGCATCTATGGCTACACCTTC. Amino acid sequence: CSVEPRDSIYGYTF. The rearrangement uses TRBV29-1 and TRBJ1-2; 7 bases match TRBD1. V was pared by 2 bases and J by 4 bases, with 7 bases of the junction left unmatched. Germline V gene lookup returns CDR1 SQVTM and CDR2 ANQGSEA. The CDR3 totals 14 residues.

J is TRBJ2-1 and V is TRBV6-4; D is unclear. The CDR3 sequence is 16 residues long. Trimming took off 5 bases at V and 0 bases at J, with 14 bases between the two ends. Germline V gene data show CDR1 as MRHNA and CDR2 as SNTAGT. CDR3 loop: CASSPRLSSSYNEQFF. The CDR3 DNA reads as TGTGCCAGCAGTCCCCGACTCTCGAGCTCCTACAATGAGCAGTTCTTC.

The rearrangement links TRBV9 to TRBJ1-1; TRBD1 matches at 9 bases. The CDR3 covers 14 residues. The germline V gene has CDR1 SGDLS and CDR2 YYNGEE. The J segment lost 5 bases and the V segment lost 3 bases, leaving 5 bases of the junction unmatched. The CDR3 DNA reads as TGTGCCAGCAGCGAACAGGGGGCAGGGACTGAAGCTTTCTTT. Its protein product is CASSEQGAGTEAFF.